What follows is one TCR beta chain and its context. This record comes from a study of blood T cell repertoires in COVID-19. Study overall: T cells, B-cell-depleted T cells, or PBMCs provided the cDNA or gDNA that served as material.

Profiling relied on immunoSEQ multiplex PCR, and the TCRdb table lists in-frame clones only, not all of them. This sample has tens of thousands of clones, with about 74% found just once. CDR3 length: 18 amino acids. The junction had 13 bases not matched to a gene; V was cut back by 0 bases and J by 7 bases. Germline CDR1 and CDR2: SGHTS and YDEGEE. Sequencing used peripheral blood. This TCR derives from a man in his fifties or sixties with active COVID-19. This chain joins TRBV5-8 and TRBJ2-3, with 11 bases aligning to TRBD2. In DNA, the CDR3 is TGTGCCAGCAGCTTGGATAATCCGTGGCTAGCGGGGGGTTATACGCAGTATTTT. Translated, it gives CASSLDNPWLAGGYTQYF.